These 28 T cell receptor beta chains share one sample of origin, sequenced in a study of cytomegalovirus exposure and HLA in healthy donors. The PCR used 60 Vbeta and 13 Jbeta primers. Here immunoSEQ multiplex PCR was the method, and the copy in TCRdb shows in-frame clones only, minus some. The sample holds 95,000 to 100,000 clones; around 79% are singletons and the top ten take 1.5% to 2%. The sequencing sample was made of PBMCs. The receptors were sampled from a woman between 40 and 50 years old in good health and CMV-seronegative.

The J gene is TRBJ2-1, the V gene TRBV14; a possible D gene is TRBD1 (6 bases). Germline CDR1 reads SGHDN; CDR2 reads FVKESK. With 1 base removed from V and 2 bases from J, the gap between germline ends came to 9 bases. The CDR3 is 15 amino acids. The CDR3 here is CASSQGRGAYNEQFF. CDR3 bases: TGTGCCAGCAGCCAAGGCAGGGGAGCCTACAATGAGCAGTTCTTC.

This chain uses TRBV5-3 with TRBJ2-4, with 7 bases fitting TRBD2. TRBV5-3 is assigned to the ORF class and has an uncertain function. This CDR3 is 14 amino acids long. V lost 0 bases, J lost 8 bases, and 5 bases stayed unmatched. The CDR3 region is CARSLGGRVDIQYF. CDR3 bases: TGTGCCAGAAGCTTGGGAGGGAGGGTGGACATTCAGTACTTC.

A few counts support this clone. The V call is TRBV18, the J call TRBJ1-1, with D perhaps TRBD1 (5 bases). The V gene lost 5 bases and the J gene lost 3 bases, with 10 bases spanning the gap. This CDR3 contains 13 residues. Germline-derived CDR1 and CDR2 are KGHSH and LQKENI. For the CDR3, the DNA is TGTGCCAGCTCAGCAGGGTTGGACACTGAAGCTTTCTTT. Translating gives CASSAGLDTEAFF.

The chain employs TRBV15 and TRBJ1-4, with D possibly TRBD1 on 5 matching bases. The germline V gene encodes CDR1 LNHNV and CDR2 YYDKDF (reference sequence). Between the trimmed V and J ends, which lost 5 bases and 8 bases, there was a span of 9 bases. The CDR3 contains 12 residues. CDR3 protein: CATSRRTEKLFF. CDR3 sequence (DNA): TGTGCCACCAGCCGAAGGACAGAAAAACTGTTTTTT.

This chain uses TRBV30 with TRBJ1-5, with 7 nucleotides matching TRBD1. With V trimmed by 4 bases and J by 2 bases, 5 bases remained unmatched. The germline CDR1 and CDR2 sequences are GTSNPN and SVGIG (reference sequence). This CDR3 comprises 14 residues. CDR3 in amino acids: CAWTTGQGNQPQHF. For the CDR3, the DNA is TGTGCCTGGACCACCGGACAGGGCAATCAGCCCCAGCATTTT.

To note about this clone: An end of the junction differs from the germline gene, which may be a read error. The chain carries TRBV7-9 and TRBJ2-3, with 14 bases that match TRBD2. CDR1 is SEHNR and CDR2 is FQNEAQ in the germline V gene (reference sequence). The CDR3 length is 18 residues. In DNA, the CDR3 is TGTTCCAGCAGCCCAGAAGGGGGGACTAGCGGGAGTTCAGATACGCAGTATTTT. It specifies CSSSPEGGTSGSSDTQYF.

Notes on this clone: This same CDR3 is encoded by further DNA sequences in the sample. In nucleotides, the CDR3 is TGTGCCAGCAGTCTAGGGACTAATGGGAAGTCGAAGTTCTTC. Translated: CASSLGTNGKSKFF. V usage is TRBV7-8 and J usage is TRBJ2-1; TRBD2 agrees at 7 bases. The CDR3 length is 14 residues. Germline V lookup: CDR1 SGHVS, CDR2 FQNEAQ. The V gene end was trimmed by 6 bases and the J gene end by 14 bases; junction bases not matched to a gene: 16.

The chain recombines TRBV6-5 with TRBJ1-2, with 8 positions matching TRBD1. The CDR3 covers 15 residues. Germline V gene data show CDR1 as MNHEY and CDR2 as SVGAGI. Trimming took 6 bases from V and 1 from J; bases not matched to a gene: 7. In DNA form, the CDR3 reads TGTGCCAGCAGCACGACAGGGGCTCTTAACTATGGCTACACCTTC. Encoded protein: CASSTTGALNYGYTF.

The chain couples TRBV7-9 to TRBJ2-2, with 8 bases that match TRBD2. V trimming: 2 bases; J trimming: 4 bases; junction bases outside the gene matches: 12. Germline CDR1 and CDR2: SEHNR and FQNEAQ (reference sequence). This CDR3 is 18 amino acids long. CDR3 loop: CASSLLRLLTSGTGELFF. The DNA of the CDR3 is TGTGCCAGCAGCTTACTAAGGTTACTTACTAGCGGCACCGGGGAGCTGTTTTTT.

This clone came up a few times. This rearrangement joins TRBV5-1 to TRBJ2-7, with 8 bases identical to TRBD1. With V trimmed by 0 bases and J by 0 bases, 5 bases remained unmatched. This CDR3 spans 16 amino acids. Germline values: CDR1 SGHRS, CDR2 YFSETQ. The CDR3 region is CASSLGTGPSSYEQYF. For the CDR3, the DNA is TGCGCCAGCAGCTTGGGGACAGGGCCGAGCTCCTACGAGCAGTACTTC.

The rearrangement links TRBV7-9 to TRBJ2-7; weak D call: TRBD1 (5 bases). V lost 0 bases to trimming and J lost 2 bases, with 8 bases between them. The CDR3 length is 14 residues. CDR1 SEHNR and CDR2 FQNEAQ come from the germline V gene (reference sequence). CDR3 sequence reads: CASSLAGQTYEQYF. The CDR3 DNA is TGTGCCAGCAGCTTAGCGGGGCAGACCTACGAGCAGTACTTC.

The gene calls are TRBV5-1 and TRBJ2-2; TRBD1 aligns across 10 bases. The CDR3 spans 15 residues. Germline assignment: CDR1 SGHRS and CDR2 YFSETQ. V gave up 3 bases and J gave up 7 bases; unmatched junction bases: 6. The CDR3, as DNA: TGCGCCAGCAGCTCGGGACAGGGGATCGTCGGGGAGCTGTTTTTT. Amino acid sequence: CASSSGQGIVGELFF.

The CDR3 loop reads CASTTAYGRRANEQFF. CDR3 sequence (DNA): TGTGCCAGCACCACCGCGTACGGGAGGAGGGCTAATGAGCAGTTCTTC. V and J are TRBV2 and TRBJ2-1; 7 bases are a match to TRBD2. CDR1 SNHLY and CDR2 FYNNEI come from the germline V gene. CDR3 length: 16 residues. V gave up 7 bases and J gave up 7 bases; unmatched junction bases: 16. The full variable domain, rest sourced from reference TRBV2 and TRBJ2-1, is EPEVTQTPSHQVTQMGQEVILRCVPISNHLYFYWYRQILGQKVEFLVSFYNNEISEKSEIFDDQFSVERPDGSNFTLKIRSTKLEDSAMYFCASTTAYGRRANEQFFGPGTRLTVL.

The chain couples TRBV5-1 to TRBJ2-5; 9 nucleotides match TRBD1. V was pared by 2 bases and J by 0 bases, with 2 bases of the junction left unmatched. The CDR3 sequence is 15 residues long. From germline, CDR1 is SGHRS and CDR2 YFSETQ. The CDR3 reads CASSFWDRDQETQYF. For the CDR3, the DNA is TGCGCCAGCAGCTTTTGGGACAGGGACCAAGAGACCCAGTACTTC. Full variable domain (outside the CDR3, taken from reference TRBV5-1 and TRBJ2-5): KAGVTQTPRYLIKTRGQQVTLSCSPISGHRSVSWYQQTPGQGLQFLFEYFSETQRNKGNFPGRFSGRQFSNSRSEMNVSTLELGDSALYLCASSFWDRDQETQYFGPGTRLLVL.

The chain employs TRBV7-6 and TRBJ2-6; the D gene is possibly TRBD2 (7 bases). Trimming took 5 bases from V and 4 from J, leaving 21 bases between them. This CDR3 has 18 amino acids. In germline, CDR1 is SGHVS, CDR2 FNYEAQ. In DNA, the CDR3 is TGTGCCAGCAGCCCCCGTTCGCTGGCGGGGGCCGGGGCCAACGTCCTGACTTTC. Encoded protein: CASSPRSLAGAGANVLTF.

The CDR3 DNA follows: TGTGCCAGCAGCGGCGGACTAGCCCCTTCGCATGAGCAGTACTTC. Translating it yields CASSGGLAPSHEQYF. The chain links TRBV5-4 to TRBJ2-7; 8 bases fit TRBD2. V trimming: 4 bases; J trimming: 7 bases; junction bases outside the gene matches: 13. The CDR3 has 15 amino acids. Germline V gives CDR1 SGHNT, CDR2 YYREEE (reference sequence). The full variable domain, rest sourced from reference TRBV5-4 and TRBJ2-7, is ETGVTQSPTHLIKTRGQQVTLRCSSQSGHNTVSWYQQALGQGPQFIFQYYREEENGRGNFPPRFSGLQFPNYSSELNVNALELDDSALYLCASSGGLAPSHEQYFGPGTRLTVT.

The CDR3 reads CASSVRQGAGTEAFF. The CDR3 DNA is TGCGCCAGCAGCGTCCGACAGGGGGCAGGCACTGAAGCTTTCTTT. This chain uses TRBV5-1 with TRBJ1-1; TRBD1 matches at 10 bases. Germline lookup yields CDR1 SGHRS and CDR2 YFSETQ. The CDR3 spans 15 residues. Losses at the gene ends were 4 bases for V and 4 bases for J; bases not matched to a gene: 7.

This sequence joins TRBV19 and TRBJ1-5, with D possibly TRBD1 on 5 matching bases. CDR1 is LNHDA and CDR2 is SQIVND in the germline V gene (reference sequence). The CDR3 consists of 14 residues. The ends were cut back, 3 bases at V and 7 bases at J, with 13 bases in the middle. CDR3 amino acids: CASSILGVGQPQHF. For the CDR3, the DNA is TGTGCCAGTAGTATTTTAGGGGTTGGCCAGCCCCAGCATTTT.

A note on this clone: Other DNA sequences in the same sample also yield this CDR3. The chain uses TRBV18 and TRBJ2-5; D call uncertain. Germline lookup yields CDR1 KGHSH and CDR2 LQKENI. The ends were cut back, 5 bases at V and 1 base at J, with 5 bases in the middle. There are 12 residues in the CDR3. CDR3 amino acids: CASSAGQETQYF. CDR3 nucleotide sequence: TGTGCCAGCTCAGCCGGCCAAGAGACCCAGTACTTC.

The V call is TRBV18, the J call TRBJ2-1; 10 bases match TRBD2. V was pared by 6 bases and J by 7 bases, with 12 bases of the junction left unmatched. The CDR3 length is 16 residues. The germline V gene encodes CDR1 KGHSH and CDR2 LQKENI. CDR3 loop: CASSQGASGRGNEQFF. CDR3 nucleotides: TGTGCCAGCTCCCAGGGAGCTAGCGGGAGAGGGAATGAGCAGTTCTTC.

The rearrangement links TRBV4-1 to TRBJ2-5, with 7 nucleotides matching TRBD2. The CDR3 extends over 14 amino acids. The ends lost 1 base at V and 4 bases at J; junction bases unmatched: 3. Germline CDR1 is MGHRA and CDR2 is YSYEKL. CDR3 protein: CASSQAWEGETQYF. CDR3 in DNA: TGCGCCAGCAGCCAAGCGTGGGAGGGAGAGACCCAGTACTTC.

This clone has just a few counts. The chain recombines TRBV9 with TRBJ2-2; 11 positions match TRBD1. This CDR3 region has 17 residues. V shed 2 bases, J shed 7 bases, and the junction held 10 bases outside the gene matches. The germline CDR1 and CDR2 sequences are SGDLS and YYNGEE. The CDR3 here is CASSVSPGTGGGGELFF. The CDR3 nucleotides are TGTGCCAGCAGCGTTTCACCCGGGACAGGGGGGGGCGGGGAGCTGTTTTTT. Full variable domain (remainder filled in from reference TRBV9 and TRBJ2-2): DSGVTQTPKHLITATGQRVTLRCSPRSGDLSVYWYQQSLDQGLQFLIQYYNGEERAKGNILERFSAQQFPDLHSELNLSSLELGDSALYFCASSVSPGTGGGGELFFGEGSRLTVL.

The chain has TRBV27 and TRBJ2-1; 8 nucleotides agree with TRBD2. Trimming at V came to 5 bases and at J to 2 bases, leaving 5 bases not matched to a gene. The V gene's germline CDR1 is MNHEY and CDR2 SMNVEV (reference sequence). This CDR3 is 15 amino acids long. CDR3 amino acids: CASSRSGVPYNEQFF. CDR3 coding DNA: TGTGCCAGCAGTCGTAGCGGGGTTCCCTACAATGAGCAGTTCTTC.

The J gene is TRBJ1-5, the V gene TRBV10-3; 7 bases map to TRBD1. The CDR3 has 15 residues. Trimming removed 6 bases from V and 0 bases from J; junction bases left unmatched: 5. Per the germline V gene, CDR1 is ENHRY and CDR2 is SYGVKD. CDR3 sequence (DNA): TGTGCCATCAGCAAGGGGACAGCTAGCAATCAGCCCCAGCATTTT. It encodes CAISKGTASNQPQHF.

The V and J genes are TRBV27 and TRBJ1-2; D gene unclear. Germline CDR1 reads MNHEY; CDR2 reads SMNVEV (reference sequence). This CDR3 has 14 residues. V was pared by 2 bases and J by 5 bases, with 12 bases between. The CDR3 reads CASSLGGSLYGYTF. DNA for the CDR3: TGTGCCAGCAGTTTAGGAGGGTCCTTATATGGCTACACCTTC.

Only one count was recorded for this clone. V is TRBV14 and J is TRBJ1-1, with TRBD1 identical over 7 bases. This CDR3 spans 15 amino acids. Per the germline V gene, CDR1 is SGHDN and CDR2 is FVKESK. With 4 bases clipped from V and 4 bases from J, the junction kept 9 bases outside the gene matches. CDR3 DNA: TGTGCCAGCAGCCCCTGGGCAGGGGGTGGCACTGAAGCTTTCTTT. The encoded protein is CASSPWAGGGTEAFF.

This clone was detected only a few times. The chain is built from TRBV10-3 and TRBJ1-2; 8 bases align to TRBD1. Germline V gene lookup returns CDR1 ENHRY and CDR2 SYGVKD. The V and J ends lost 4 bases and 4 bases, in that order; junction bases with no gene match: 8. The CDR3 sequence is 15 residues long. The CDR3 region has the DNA TGTGCCATCAGTGTAGGGACAGGAGATTCCTATGGCTACACCTTC. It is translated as CAISVGTGDSYGYTF.

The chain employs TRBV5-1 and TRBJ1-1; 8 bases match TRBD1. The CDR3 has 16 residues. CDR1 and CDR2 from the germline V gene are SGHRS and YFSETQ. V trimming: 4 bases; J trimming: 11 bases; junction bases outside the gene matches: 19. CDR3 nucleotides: TGCGCCAGCAGCCTCAGGGGGCTTGATGGGAGAGGGGTTGCTTTCTTT. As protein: CASSLRGLDGRGVAFF.